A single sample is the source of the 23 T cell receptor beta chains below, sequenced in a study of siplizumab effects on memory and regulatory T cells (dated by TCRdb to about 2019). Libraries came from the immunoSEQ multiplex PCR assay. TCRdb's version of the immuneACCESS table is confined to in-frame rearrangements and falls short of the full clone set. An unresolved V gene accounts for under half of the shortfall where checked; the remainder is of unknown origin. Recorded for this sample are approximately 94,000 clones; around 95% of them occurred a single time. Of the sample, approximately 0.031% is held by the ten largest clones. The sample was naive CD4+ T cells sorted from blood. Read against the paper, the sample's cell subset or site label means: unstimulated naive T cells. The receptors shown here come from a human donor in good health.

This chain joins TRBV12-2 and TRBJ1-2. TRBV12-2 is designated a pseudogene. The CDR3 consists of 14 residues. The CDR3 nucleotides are TGTGCAAGTCGCGCGGGGGGCAGGGTGGATGGCTACACCTTC. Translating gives CASRAGGRVDGYTF.

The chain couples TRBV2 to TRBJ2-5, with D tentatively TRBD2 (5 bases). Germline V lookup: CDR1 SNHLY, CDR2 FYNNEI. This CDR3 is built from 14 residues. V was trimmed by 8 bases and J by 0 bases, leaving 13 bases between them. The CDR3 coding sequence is TGTGCCAGCTCCCGCACGGACTACCAAGAGACCCAGTACTTC. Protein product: CASSRTDYQETQYF.

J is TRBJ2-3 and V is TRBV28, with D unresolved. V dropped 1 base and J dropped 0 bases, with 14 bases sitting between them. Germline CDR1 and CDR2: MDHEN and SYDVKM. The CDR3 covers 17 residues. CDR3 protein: CASSLSRIKGSTDTQYF. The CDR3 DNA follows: TGTGCCAGCAGTTTATCGAGGATAAAGGGTAGCACAGATACGCAGTATTTT.

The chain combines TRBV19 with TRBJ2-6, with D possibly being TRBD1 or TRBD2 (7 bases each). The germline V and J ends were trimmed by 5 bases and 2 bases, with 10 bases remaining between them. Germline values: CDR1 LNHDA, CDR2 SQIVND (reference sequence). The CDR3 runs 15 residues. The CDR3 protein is CASSQGGPGANVLTF. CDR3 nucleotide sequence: TGTGCCAGTAGTCAGGGGGGGCCTGGGGCCAACGTCCTGACTTTC.

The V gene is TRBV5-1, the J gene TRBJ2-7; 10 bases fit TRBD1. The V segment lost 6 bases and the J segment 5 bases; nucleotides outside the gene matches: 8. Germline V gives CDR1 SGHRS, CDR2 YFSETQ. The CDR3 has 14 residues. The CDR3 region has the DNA TGCGCCAGCAAGCGGGACAGGGGTCAAGACGAGCAGTACTTC. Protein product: CASKRDRGQDEQYF.

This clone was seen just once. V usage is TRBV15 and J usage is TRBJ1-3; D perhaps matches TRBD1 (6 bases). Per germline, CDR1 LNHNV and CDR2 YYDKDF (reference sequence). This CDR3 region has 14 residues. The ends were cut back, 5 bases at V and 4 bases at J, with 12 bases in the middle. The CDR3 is CATSPSGTGNTIYF. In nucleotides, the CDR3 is TGTGCCACCAGCCCCTCGGGGACAGGAAACACCATATATTTT.

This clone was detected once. The CDR3 DNA follows: TGTGCCAGCTCAGCTGCCGGATTGAACACTGAAGCTTTCTTT. Translated: CASSAAGLNTEAFF. This chain connects TRBV18 to TRBJ1-1; unclear D gene. V shed 5 bases and J shed 0 bases, with 10 bases lying between them. This CDR3 is 14 amino acids long. Germline V gene data show CDR1 as KGHSH and CDR2 as LQKENI.

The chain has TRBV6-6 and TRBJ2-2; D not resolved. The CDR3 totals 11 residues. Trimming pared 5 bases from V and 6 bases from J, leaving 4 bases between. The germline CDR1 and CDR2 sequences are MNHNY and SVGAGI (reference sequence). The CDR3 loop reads CASSGAGELFF. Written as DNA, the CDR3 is TGTGCCAGCAGTGGGGCCGGGGAGCTGTTTTTT.

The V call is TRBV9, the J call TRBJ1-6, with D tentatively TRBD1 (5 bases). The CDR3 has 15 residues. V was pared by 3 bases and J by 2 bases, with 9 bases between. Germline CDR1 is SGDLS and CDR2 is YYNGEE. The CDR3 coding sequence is TGTGCCAGCAGCGGAGGACACACCTATAATTCACCCCTCCACTTT. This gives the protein CASSGGHTYNSPLHF. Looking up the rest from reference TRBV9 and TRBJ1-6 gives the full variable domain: DSGVTQTPKHLITATGQRVTLRCSPRSGDLSVYWYQQSLDQGLQFLIQYYNGEERAKGNILERFSAQQFPDLHSELNLSSLELGDSALYFCASSGGHTYNSPLHFGNGTRLTVT.

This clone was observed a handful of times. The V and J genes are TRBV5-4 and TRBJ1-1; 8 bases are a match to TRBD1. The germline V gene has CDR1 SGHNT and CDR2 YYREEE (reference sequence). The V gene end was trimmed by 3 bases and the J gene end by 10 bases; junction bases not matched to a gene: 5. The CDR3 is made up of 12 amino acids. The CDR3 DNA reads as TGTGCCAGCAGCTCACCTGACAGGGGAGCTTTCTTT. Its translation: CASSSPDRGAFF.

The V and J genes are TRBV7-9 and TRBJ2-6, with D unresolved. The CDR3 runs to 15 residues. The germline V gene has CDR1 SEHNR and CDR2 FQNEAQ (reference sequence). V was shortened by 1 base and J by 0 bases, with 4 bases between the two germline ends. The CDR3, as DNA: TGTGCCAGCAGCTTAGAGAGCTCTGGGGCCAACGTCCTGACTTTC. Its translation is CASSLESSGANVLTF.

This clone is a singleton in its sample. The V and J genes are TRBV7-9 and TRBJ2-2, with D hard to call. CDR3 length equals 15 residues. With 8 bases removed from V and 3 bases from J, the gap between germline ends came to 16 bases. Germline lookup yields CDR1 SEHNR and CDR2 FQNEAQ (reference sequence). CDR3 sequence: CASSRFQADTGELFF. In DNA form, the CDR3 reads TGTGCCAGCTCACGATTCCAGGCGGACACCGGGGAGCTGTTTTTT. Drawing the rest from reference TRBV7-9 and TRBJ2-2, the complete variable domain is DTGVSQNPRHKITKRGQNVTFRCDPISEHNRLYWYRQTLGQGPEFLTYFQNEAQLEKSRLLSDRFSAERPKGSFSTLEIQRTEQGDSAMYLCASSRFQADTGELFFGEGSRLTVL.

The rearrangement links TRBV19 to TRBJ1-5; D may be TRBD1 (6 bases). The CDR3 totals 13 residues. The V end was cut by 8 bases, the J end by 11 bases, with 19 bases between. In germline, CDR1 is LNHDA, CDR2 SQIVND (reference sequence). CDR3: CASRLRGDRTQHF. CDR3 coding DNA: TGTGCCAGTCGACTGAGGGGGGATCGGACCCAGCATTTT.

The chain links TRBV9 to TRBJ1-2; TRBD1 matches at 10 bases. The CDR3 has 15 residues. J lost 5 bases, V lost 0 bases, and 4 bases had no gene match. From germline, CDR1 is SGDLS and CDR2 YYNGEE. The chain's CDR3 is CASSVEGDRGYGYTF. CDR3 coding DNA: TGTGCCAGCAGCGTAGAGGGGGACAGGGGTTATGGCTACACCTTC.

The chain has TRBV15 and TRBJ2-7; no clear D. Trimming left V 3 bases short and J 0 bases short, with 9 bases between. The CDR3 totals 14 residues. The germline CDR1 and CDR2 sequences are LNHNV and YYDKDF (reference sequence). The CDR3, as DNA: TGTGCCACCAGCAGGGCGCACCACTCCTACGAGCAGTACTTC. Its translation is CATSRAHHSYEQYF.

The CDR3 nucleotides read TGTGCCAGCAGTATAGATGGGATAGCCGGAGGGCAGTACTTC. Its protein product is CASSIDGIAGGQYF. V is TRBV6-1 and J is TRBJ2-7; maybe TRBD2 (5 bases). The CDR3 sequence is 14 residues long. Germline V gives CDR1 MNHNS, CDR2 SASEGT. V gave up 5 bases and J gave up 9 bases, with 20 bases separating them.

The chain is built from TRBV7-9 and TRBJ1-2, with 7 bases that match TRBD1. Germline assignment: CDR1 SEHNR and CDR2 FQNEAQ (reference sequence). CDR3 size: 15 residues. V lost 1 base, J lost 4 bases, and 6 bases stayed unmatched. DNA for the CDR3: TGTGCCAGCAGCTTAGGGACAGGAGGTGGCTATGGCTACACCTTC. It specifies CASSLGTGGGYGYTF.

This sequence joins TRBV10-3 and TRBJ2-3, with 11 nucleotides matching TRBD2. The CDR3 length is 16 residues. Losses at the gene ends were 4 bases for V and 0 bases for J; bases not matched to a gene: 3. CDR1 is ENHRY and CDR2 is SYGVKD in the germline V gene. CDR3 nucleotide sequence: TGTGCCATCAGTGCACGACTAGCGGGGAGCACAGATACGCAGTATTTT. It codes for CAISARLAGSTDTQYF.

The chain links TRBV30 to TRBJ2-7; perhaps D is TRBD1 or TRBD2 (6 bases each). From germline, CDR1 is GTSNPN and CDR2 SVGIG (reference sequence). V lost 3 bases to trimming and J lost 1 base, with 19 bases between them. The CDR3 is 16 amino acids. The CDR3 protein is CAWSDRGPYFSYEQYF. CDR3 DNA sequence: TGTGCCTGGAGCGATCGGGGGCCCTACTTTTCCTACGAGCAGTACTTC.

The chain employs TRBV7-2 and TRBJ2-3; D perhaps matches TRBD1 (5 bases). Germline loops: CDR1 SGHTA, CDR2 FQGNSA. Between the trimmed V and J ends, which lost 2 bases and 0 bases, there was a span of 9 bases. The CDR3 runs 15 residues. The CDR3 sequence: CASSLFGHSTDTQYF. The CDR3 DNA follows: TGTGCCAGCAGCTTATTCGGACACAGCACAGATACGCAGTATTTT.

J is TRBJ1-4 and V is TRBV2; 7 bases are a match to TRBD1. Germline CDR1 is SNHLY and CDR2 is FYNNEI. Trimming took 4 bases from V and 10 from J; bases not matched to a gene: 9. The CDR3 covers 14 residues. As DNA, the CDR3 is TGTGCCAGCAGTGCCGGACAGGTCGGCGGAAAACTGTTTTTT. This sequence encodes CASSAGQVGGKLFF.

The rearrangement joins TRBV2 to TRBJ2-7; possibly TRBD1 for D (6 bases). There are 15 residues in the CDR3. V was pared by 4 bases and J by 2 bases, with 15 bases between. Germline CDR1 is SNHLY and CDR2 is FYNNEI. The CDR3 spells CASSVDGQPAYEQYF. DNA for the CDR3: TGTGCCAGCAGTGTAGACGGACAGCCGGCCTACGAGCAGTACTTC.

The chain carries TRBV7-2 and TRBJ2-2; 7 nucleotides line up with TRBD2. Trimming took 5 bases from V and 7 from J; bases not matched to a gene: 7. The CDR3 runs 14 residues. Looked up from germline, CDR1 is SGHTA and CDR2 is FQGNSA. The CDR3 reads CASSVTSAGGELFF. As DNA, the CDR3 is TGTGCCAGCAGCGTCACTAGCGCAGGCGGGGAGCTGTTTTTT.